Sequencing of this TCR beta chain was carried out in a study of cytomegalovirus exposure and HLA in healthy donors. On this clone: The target antigen is unknown.

The germline gives CDR1 SGHTA, CDR2 FQGNSA. The CDR3 contains 18 residues. The ends lost 5 bases at V and 5 bases at J; junction bases unmatched: 13. Study-wide results and limits: Fewer N-insertions than the roughly 670-donor mean were reportedly shown by an Asian-associated ancestry cluster in a later analysis.

PCR used 60 Vbeta primers and 13 Jbeta primers. Only in-frame clones appear in the TCRdb table, and some are missing; sequencing was by immunoSEQ multiplex PCR. Recorded for this sample: about 70,000 clones. The rearrangement links TRBV7-2 to TRBJ2-2, with TRBD1 identical over 11 bases. Sequencing was carried out using PBMCs. The source is a woman aged 30 to 39 in good health and CMV-seronegative. The DNA of the CDR3 is TGTGCCAGCAGCCCCCGGACAGGGGGCGAGTTCGGGACCGGGGAGCTGTTTTTT. As protein: CASSPRTGGEFGTGELFF.